This TCR beta chain was sequenced in a study of T cells in Graves' hyperthyroidism and ophthalmopathy. Germline V gene lookup returns CDR1 SGHTA and CDR2 FQGNSA. V dropped 1 base and J dropped 2 bases, with 17 bases sitting between them. The CDR3 has 17 amino acids. Ten or more counts support this clonotype. Antigen unknown. Points from the study as a whole: The blood repertoire included most of the expanded thyroid clonotypes above 0.001. The model foresaw ophthalmopathy a median roughly 6 months prior to onset.

Authors of the study amplified TCR beta CDR3 regions from RNA transcripts. During a first-round RT-PCR of the TCR CDR3, the HTBI primer set was used. TCRdb independently ran MiXCR on the multiplex PCR reads; one entry per CDR3 protein. The sample has under 350,000 distinct CDR3 sequences, 15% to 20% seen once. Enrolled ophthalmopathy patients presented with a Clinical Activity Score of at least 3, a NOSPECS grade of at least 4, and disease duration under 3 months. This rearrangement joins TRBV7-2 to TRBJ2-5, with TRBD1 as a possible D gene (5 bases). The clonotype was recovered from an older woman with Graves' ophthalmopathy. The specimen sequenced was blood. This chain's CDR3 is CASSLVGVGAIQETQYF. CDR3 in DNA: TGTGCCAGCAGCTTAGTAGGGGTTGGGGCGATTCAAGAGACCCAGTACTTC.